Given below is one T cell receptor (beta chain) in context. These data are taken from a study of blood T cell repertoires in COVID-19. Study as a whole: COVID-19 samples collected from the United States, Italy and Spain covered acute and convalescent phases. PBMCs, B-cell-depleted T cells, or T cells were the source of the cDNA or gDNA that made up the material.

Trimming cost V 6 bases and J 4 bases; bases outside gene matches: 6. CDR3 length: 13 amino acids. Per the study methods: Reference gene primer amplification yielded estimated nucleated cell counts. The assay was immunoSEQ multiplex PCR, and TCRdb's table has in-frame clones only and misses some. For V, J and clone size, that table is used; D and trimming come from the DNA. The sample consists of 200,000 or so clones, around 87% of them appearing once. V and J are TRBV12-3 or TRBV12-4 and TRBJ2-7; TRBD1 matches 7 bases. This TCR was sampled from a man in his 60s with acute or convalescent COVID-19. The sample was peripheral blood. The CDR3 loop is CASRQTGAYEQYF. In DNA form, the CDR3 reads TGTGCCAGCAGGCAAACAGGGGCATACGAGCAGTACTTC.